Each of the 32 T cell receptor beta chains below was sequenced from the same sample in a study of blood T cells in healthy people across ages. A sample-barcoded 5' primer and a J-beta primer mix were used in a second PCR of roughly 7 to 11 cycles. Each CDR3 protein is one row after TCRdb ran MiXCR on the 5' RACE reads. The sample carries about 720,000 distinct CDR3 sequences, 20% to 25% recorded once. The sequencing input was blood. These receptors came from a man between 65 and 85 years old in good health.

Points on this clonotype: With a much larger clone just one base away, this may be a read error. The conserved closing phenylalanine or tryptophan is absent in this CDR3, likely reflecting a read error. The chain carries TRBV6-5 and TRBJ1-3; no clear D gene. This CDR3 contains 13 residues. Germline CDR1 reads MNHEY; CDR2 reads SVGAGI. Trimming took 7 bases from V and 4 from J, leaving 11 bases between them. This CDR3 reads CASTRHRGNTIYL. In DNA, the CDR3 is TGTGCCAGCACCCGTCACCGGGGAAACACCATATATCTT.

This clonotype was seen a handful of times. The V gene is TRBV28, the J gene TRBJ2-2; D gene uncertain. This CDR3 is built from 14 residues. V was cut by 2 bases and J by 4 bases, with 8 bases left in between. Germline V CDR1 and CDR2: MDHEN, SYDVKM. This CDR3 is CASSLRYRTGELFF. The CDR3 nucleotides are TGTGCCAGCAGTTTACGGTACCGCACCGGGGAGCTGTTTTTT.

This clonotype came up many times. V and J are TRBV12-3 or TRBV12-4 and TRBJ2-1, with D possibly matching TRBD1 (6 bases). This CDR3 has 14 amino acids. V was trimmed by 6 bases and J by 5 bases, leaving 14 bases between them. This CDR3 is CASRTGWDNNEQFF. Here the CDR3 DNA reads TGTGCCAGCAGGACAGGCTGGGATAACAATGAGCAGTTCTTC.

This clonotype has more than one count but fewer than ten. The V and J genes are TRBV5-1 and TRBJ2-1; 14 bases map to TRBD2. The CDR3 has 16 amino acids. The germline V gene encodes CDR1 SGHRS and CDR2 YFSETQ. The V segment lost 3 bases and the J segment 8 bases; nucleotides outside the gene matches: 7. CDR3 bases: TGCGCCAGCAGCTCCCAAGGGACTAGCGGGAGTGATGAGCAGTTCTTC. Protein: CASSSQGTSGSDEQFF.

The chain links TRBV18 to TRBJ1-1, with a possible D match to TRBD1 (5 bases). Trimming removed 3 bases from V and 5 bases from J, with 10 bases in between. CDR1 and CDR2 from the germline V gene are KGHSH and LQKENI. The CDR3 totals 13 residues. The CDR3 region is CASSPGTQTEAFF. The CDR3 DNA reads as TGTGCCAGCTCACCTGGGACCCAAACTGAAGCTTTCTTT.

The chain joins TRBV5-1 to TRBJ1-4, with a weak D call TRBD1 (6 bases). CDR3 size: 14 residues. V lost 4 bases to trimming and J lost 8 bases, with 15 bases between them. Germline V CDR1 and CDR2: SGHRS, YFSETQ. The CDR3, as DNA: TGCGCCAGCAGCCACGCGGCAGGGGAAGAAAAACTGTTTTTT. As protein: CASSHAAGEEKLFF.

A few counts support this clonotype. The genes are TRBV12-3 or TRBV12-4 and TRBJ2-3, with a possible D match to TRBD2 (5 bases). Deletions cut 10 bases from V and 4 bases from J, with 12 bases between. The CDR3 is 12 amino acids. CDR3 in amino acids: CANEGGADTQYF. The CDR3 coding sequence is TGTGCCAATGAGGGTGGCGCAGATACGCAGTATTTT.

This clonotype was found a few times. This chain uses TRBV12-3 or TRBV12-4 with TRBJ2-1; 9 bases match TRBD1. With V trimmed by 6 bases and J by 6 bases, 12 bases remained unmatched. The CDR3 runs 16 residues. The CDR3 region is CASSPQTGTGSNEQFF. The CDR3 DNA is TGTGCCAGCAGCCCACAAACCGGGACAGGGAGCAATGAGCAGTTCTTC.

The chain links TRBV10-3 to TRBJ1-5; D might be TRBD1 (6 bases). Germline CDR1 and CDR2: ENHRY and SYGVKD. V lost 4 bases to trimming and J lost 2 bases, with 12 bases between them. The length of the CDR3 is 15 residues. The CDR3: CAISAGELGNQPQHF. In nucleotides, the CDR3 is TGTGCCATCAGTGCAGGGGAACTCGGCAATCAGCCCCAGCATTTT.

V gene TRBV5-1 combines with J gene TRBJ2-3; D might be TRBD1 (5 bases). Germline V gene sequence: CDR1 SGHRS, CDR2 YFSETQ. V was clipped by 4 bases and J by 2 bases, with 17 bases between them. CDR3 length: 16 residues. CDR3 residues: CASSILTADSTDTQYF. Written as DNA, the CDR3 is TGCGCCAGCAGCATCCTGACAGCCGACTCCACAGATACGCAGTATTTT.

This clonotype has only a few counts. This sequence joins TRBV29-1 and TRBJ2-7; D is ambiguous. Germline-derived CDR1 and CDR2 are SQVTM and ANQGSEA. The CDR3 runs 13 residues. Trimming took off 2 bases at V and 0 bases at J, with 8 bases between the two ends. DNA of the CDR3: TGCAGCGTTGAACCACAGAGCTCCTACGAGCAGTACGTC. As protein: CSVEPQSSYEQYV.

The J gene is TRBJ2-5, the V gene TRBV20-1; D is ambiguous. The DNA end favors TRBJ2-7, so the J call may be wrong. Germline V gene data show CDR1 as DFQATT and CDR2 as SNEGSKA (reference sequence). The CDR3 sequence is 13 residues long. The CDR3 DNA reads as TGCAGTGCAGGGAACCCATTCCCCTACGAGCAGTACGTC. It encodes CSAGNPFPYEQYV.

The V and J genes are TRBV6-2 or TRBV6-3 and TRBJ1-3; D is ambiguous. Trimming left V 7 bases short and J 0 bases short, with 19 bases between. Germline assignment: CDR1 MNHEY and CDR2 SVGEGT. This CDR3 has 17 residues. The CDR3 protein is CASNPFPGFYSGNTIYF. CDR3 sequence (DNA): TGTGCCAGCAATCCCTTCCCCGGATTTTACTCTGGAAACACCATATATTTT.

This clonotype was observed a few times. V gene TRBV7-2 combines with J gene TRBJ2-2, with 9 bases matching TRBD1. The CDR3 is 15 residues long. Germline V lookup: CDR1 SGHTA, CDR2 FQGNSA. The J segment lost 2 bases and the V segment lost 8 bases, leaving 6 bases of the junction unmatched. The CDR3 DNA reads TGTGCCAGCGGCATTACAGGGGGCAACACCGGGGAGCTGTTTTTT. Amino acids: CASGITGGNTGELFF.

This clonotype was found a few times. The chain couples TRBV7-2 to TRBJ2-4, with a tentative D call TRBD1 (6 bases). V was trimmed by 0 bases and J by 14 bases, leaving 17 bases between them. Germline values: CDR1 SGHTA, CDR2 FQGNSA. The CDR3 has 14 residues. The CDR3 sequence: CASSLAGHPMKEYF. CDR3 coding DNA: TGTGCCAGCAGCTTAGCGGGACACCCTATGAAGGAGTACTTC.

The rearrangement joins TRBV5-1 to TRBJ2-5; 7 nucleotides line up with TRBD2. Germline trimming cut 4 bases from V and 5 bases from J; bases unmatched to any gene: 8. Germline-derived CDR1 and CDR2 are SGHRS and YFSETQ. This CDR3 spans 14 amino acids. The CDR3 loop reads CASSNGLGGETQYF. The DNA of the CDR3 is TGCGCCAGCAGCAACGGACTAGGAGGGGAGACCCAGTACTTC.

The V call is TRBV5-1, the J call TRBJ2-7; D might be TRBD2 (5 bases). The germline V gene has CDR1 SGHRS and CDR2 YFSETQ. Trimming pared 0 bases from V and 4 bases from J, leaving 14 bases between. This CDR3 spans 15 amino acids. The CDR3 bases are TGCGCCAGCAGCTTGGTACCAGGACTCTCTTACGAGCAGTACTTC. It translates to CASSLVPGLSYEQYF.

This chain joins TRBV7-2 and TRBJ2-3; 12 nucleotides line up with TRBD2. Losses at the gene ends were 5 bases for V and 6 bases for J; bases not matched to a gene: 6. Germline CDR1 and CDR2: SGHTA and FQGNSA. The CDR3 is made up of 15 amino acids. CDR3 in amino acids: CASSLTSGRWDTQYF. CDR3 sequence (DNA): TGTGCCAGCAGCCTAACTAGCGGGAGGTGGGATACGCAGTATTTT.

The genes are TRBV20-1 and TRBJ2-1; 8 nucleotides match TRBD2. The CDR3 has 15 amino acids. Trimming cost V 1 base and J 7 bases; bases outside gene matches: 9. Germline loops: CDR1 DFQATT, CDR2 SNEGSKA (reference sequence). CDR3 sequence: CSARVSGGVWNEQFF. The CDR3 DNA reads TGCAGTGCTAGAGTATCGGGAGGGGTTTGGAATGAGCAGTTCTTC.

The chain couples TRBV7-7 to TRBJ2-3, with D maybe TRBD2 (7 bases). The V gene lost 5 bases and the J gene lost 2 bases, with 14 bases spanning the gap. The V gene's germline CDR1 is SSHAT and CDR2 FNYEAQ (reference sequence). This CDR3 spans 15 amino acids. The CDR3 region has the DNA TGTGCCAGCAGCGAGGGGGGGGCAGCCACAGATACGCAGTATTTT. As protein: CASSEGGAATDTQYF. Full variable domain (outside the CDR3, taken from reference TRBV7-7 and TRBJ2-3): GAGVSQSPRYKVTKRGQDVTLRCDPISSHATLYWYQQALGQGPEFLTYFNYEAQPDKSGLPSDRFSAERPEGSISTLTIQRTEQRDSAMYRCASSEGGAATDTQYFGPGTRLTVL.

The CDR3 nucleotides are TGCAGTGCCGAAGGGACCACAGGGTTCTACGAGCAGTACTTC. It yields the protein CSAEGTTGFYEQYF. The chain combines TRBV20-1 with TRBJ2-7; maybe TRBD1 (6 bases). Between the trimmed V and J ends, which lost 6 bases and 3 bases, there was a span of 18 bases. The CDR3 contains 14 residues. CDR1 is DFQATT, CDR2 SNEGSKA, per germline (reference sequence).

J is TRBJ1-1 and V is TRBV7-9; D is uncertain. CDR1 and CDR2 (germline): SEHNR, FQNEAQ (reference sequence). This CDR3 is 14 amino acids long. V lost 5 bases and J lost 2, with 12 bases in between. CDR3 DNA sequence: TGTGCCAGCAGCACCCTTGGGTCAAACACTGAAGCTTTCTTT. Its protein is CASSTLGSNTEAFF.

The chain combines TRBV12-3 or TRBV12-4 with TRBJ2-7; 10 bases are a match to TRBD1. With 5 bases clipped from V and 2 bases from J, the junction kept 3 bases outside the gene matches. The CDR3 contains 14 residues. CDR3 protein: CASSTGQGPYEQYV. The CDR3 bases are TGTGCCAGCAGTACGGGACAGGGGCCCTACGAGCAGTACGTC.

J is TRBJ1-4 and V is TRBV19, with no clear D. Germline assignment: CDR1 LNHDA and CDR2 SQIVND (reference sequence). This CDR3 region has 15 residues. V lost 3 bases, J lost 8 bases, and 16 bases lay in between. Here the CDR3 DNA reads TGTGCCAGTAGTATCCTACGGAGGAGAGGCGAAAAACTGTTTTTT. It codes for CASSILRRRGEKLFF.

CDR3 coding DNA: TGTGCCACCAGCGTCGGACGGAACAATGAGCAGTTCTTC. It encodes CATSVGRNNEQFF. This chain connects TRBV15 to TRBJ2-7; D gene unclear. The end of the DNA aligns better with TRBJ2-1, so the J call may be wrong. Germline V gene sequence: CDR1 LNHNV, CDR2 YYDKDF (reference sequence). This CDR3 is 13 amino acids long.

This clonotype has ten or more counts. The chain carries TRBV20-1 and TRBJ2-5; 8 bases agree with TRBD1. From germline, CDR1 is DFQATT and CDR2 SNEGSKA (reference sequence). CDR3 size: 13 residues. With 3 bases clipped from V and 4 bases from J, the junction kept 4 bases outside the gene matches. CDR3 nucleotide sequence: TGCAGTGCTAGCCCCGGACAGGGAGAGACCCAGTACTTC. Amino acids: CSASPGQGETQYF.

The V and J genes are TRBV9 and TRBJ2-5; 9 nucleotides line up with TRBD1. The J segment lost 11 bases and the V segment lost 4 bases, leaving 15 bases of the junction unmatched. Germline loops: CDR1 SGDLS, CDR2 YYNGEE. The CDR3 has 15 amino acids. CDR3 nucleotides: TGTGCCAGCAGCTCCGGGACAGGGTTTCTACGAGAACAGTACTTC. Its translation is CASSSGTGFLREQYF.

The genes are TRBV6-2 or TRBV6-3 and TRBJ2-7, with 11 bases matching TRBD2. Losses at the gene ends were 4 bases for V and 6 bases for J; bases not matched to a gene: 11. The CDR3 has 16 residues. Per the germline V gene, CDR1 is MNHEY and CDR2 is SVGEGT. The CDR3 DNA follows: TGTGCCAGCAGTTTCCCCTCTAGCGGGGGGCGCTCCGAGCAGTACTTC. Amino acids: CASSFPSSGGRSEQYF.

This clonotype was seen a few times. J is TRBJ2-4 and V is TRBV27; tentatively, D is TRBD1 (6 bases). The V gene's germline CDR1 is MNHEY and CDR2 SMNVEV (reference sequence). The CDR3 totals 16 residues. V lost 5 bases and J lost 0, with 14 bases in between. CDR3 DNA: TGTGCCAGCAGTCTCAGGGGCACTCTAGCCAAAAACATTCAGTACTTC. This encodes CASSLRGTLAKNIQYF.

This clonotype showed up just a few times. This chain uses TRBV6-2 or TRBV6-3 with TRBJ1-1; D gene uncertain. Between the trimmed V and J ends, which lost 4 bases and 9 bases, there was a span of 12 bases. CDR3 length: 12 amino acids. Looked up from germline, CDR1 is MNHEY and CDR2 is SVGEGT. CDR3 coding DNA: TGTGCCAGCAGTTTCTGGCAGGTCAAAGCTTTCTTT. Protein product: CASSFWQVKAFF.

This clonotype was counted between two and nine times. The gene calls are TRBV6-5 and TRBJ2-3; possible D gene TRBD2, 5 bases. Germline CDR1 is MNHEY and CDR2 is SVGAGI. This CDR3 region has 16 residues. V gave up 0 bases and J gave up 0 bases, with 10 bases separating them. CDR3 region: CASSYSGVGSTDTQYF. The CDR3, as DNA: TGTGCCAGCAGTTACTCCGGGGTAGGAAGCACAGATACGCAGTATTTT.

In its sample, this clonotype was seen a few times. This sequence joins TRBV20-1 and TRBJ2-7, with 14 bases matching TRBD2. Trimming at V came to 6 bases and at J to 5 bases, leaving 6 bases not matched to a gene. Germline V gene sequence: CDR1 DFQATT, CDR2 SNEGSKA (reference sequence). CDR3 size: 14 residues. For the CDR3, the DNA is TGCAGTGCCACGACTAGCGGGGGGGCCAACGAGCAGTACTTC. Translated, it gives CSATTSGGANEQYF.